This T cell receptor (beta chain) was sequenced in a study of T cells in Graves' hyperthyroidism and ophthalmopathy. On the study more broadly: Once the initial diagnosis was made, peripheral blood was obtained before any treatment.

Newly diagnosed hyperthyroidism patients aged 18 to 65 years had disease lasting under 2 months. Amplification of TCR beta CDR3 regions was performed using RNA transcripts as template. A first-round RT-PCR of the TCR CDR3 used the HTBI primer set. From the multiplex PCR reads, TCRdb called clonotypes with MiXCR, one entry per CDR3 protein. This sample carries approximately 320,000 distinct CDR3 sequences, roughly 15% of them seen once, and the ten largest clones take roughly a third. General study results and limits: A model built on 13 V-J features separated ophthalmopathy from stable hyperthyroidism.

This clonotype has a count of ten or more. Its specificity is unknown. From germline, CDR1 is LNHDA and CDR2 SQIVND (reference sequence). This CDR3 is built from 14 residues. V was shortened by 2 bases and J by 5 bases, with 12 bases between the two germline ends. This TCR derives from a man under 40 with Graves' hyperthyroidism. The chain links TRBV19 to TRBJ1-1, with D maybe TRBD1 (6 bases). Sequencing input: blood. This chain's CDR3 is CASSIWNRATEAFF. The CDR3, as DNA: TGTGCCAGTAGTATATGGAACAGGGCGACTGAAGCTTTCTTT.